These 14 T cell receptor beta chains share one sample of origin, sequenced in a study of blood T cell repertoires in COVID-19. The method was immunoSEQ multiplex PCR; TCRdb's version includes in-frame clones alone and lacks a portion of them. The table has about 220,000 clones, roughly 87% seen once. Sequenced input: peripheral blood. Receptors were obtained from a man in his forties or fifties with active or convalescent COVID-19.

V is TRBV4-1 and J is TRBJ1-1; no clear D. CDR1 and CDR2 from the germline V gene are MGHRA and YSYEKL. V lost 4 bases, J lost 1 base, and 7 bases lay in between. The CDR3 extends over 13 amino acids. For the CDR3, the DNA is TGCGCCAGCAGCCCTTACAAGAACACTGAAGCTTTCTTT. Encoded protein: CASSPYKNTEAFF.

The chain employs TRBV5-1 and TRBJ1-1; perhaps TRBD1 as D (5 bases). CDR1 SGHRS and CDR2 YFSETQ come from the germline V gene. CDR3 size: 15 residues. V shed 2 bases and J shed 2 bases, with 13 bases lying between them. The CDR3 is CASSFYDSLNTEAFF. Here the CDR3 DNA reads TGCGCCAGCAGCTTTTACGACAGCCTCAACACTGAAGCTTTCTTT.

This clone was counted a few times. V usage is TRBV30 and J usage is TRBJ1-3; no firm D call. Trimming removed 3 bases from V and 0 bases from J, with 9 bases in between. The CDR3 is 14 amino acids. Germline V lookup: CDR1 GTSNPN, CDR2 SVGIG (reference sequence). The CDR3 DNA sequence: TGTGCCTGGAGCCCAGGTTACTCTGGAAACACCATATATTTT. Translated, it gives CAWSPGYSGNTIYF.

This chain uses TRBV4-1 with TRBJ2-3, with D hard to call. Trimming removed 0 bases from V and 5 bases from J, with 9 bases in between. CDR1 and CDR2 (germline): MGHRA, YSYEKL. This CDR3 comprises 14 residues. CDR3 nucleotides: TGCGCCAGCAGCCAAGATCGTAATGTAGATACGCAGTATTTT. Its translation: CASSQDRNVDTQYF.

The V gene is TRBV4-1, the J gene TRBJ1-1; maybe TRBD1 (5 bases). Trimming took off 6 bases at V and 6 bases at J, with 17 bases between the two ends. Germline V gene sequence: CDR1 MGHRA, CDR2 YSYEKL. The CDR3 runs to 14 residues. The CDR3 loop reads CASRSNLEGPEAFF. The CDR3, as DNA: TGCGCCAGCAGGTCCAACTTGGAGGGGCCTGAAGCTTTCTTT.

V usage is TRBV6-5 and J usage is TRBJ1-5; D remains unclear. Between the trimmed V and J ends, which lost 1 base and 5 bases, there was a span of 9 bases. The CDR3 length is 14 residues. CDR1 MNHEY and CDR2 SVGAGI come from the germline V gene. CDR3 sequence: CASSYWTGDQPQHF. In nucleotides, the CDR3 is TGTGCCAGCAGTTACTGGACTGGGGATCAGCCCCAGCATTTT.

V usage is TRBV3-1 (or the pseudogene TRBV3-2) and J usage is TRBJ2-2; a possible D gene is TRBD2 (6 bases). V lost 6 bases and J lost 6, with 11 bases in between. Germline V CDR1 and CDR2: LGHDT, YNNKEL (reference sequence). This CDR3 region has 13 residues. The CDR3 protein is CASSPRLAGELFF. The CDR3 DNA reads TGTGCCAGCAGTCCCCGACTAGCCGGGGAGCTGTTTTTT.

The chain recombines TRBV6-1 with TRBJ1-2, with D unresolved. With 2 bases removed from V and 0 bases from J, the gap between germline ends came to 7 bases. Germline CDR1 MNHNS, CDR2 SASEGT. The CDR3 extends over 14 amino acids. In DNA form, the CDR3 reads TGTGCCAGCAGTGAACCGGGAGCTAACTATGGCTACACCTTC. It yields the protein CASSEPGANYGYTF.

There are a few counts of this clone. This chain links TRBV14 with TRBJ1-2; D remains ambiguous. The V end lost 4 bases, the J end lost 4 bases, and 16 bases lay between the germline ends. The germline V gene encodes CDR1 SGHDN and CDR2 FVKESK. This CDR3 has 15 amino acids. The DNA of the CDR3 is TGTGCCAGCAGCCCGACACGTCCTACTCTCTATGGCTACACCTTC. The encoded protein is CASSPTRPTLYGYTF.

V usage is TRBV10-3 and J usage is TRBJ1-1, with D possibly being TRBD1 (5 bases). V gave up 3 bases and J gave up 2 bases, with 10 bases separating them. The CDR3 sequence is 14 residues long. Germline-derived CDR1 and CDR2 are ENHRY and SYGVKD. CDR3 amino acids: CAISDTGPNTEAFF. The DNA of the CDR3 is TGTGCCATCAGTGACACAGGACCTAACACTGAAGCTTTCTTT.

About this clone: Distinct nucleotide sequences in the sample also encode this CDR3. The J gene is TRBJ2-3, the V gene TRBV29-1, with TRBD2 identical over 12 bases. This CDR3 contains 14 residues. The germline gives CDR1 SQVTM, CDR2 ANQGSEA. V lost 4 bases, J lost 3 bases, and 2 bases stayed unmatched. CDR3 sequence reads: CSVASGGATDTQYF. The CDR3 DNA sequence: TGCAGCGTTGCTAGCGGGGGGGCGACAGATACGCAGTATTTT.

The chain joins TRBV28 to TRBJ2-7; perhaps TRBD1 as D (5 bases). Germline V lookup: CDR1 MDHEN, CDR2 SYDVKM. The V and J ends lost 2 bases and 1 base respectively, with 6 bases between them. The CDR3 extends over 13 amino acids. CDR3 region: CASSLRGSYEQYF. CDR3 sequence (DNA): TGTGCCAGCAGTTTAAGGGGTTCCTACGAGCAGTACTTC.

This chain connects TRBV7-3 to TRBJ1-2; D possibly corresponds to TRBD1 (5 bases). The CDR3 has 13 residues. Germline values: CDR1 SGHTA, CDR2 FQGTGA. V was trimmed by 1 base and J by 5 bases, leaving 8 bases between them. DNA for the CDR3: TGTGCCAGCAGCTTAAACAGGCAGTATGGCTACACCTTC. Translating gives CASSLNRQYGYTF.

Concerning this clone: At one of its ends the junction is not consistent with the germline gene, which may arise from a read error. V usage is TRBV7-9 and J usage is TRBJ1-2; 10 bases are a match to TRBD1. The CDR3 is 13 residues long. Looked up from germline, CDR1 is SEHNR and CDR2 is FQNEAQ (reference sequence). DNA for the CDR3: TGTGCCAGCAGCTTAGGTTTAAGGGACAGGGGCGCCTTC. Amino acid sequence: CASSLGLRDRGAF.